Listed here is a single T cell receptor beta chain. This clone was recorded many times. The antigen it binds to is not known. No qualities accompany the bases; no much larger clone lies one base away. Trimming removed 5 bases from V and 7 bases from J, leaving 19 bases between the germline ends. As encoded in the germline V gene, CDR1 is SGHRS while CDR2 is YFSETQ. The CDR3 runs 15 amino acids, cysteine and phenylalanine included. Just CDR3 DNA is preserved here, 45 bases in frame from base 1. TRB sequencing used genomic DNA with the immunoSEQ assay at survey resolution or the hsTCRB kit. The paper's processing steps were these. The immunoSEQ software handled initial read processing, and the LymphoSeq R package was used for repertoire analyses. Clonality was calculated as 1 minus normalized Shannon entropy, and the Gini coefficient was also calculated for each TRB dataset. Phenotypes of unsorted samples were inferred by mapping TRB sequences from sorted subsets of the recipient or donor onto the same recipient's unsorted samples. This immuneACCESS table, as held by TCRdb, lists in-frame sequences with V and J called but not all clones. Of the missing ones, under half trace to an unresolved V gene in checked studies; the others have no known cause. V, J and clone size derive from that table, while D and trimming were established from the DNA sequence. This sample has about 2,900 clones, none of them a singleton. The ten most abundant clones make up 32% of the sample.

This sample is part of a study of T cells after posttransplantation cyclophosphamide listed by TCRdb under 2016. At the level of the whole study: T cell repertoire reconstitution was tracked by TRB sequencing after myeloablative bone marrow transplantation in which posttransplantation cyclophosphamide was used as GVHD prophylaxis. Samples from roughly 32 PTCy-treated patients, along with samples from approximately 15 of their related bone marrow donors, underwent antigen receptor sequencing. Blood from all 35 or so PTCy patients who had 1-year posttransplant specimens underwent TRB sequencing. Up to 3 additional blood samples from 2 to 5.2 years after transplant were also TRB-sequenced in 3 patients, as was pretransplant blood from a handful of patients. TRA and TRB clonality were tightly correlated in 10 or so samples, so subsequent TCR analyses focused on TRB only. Public TRB sequences were compared against a database of over 3,500 sequences linked to responses to pathogens, tumor antigens, self-antigens and alloantigens.

The full study reports these points: Donor-recipient similarity was low at 1-2 months but rose over the first year, and later blood repertoires were often dominated by donor CD8+ memory clones. Across under 50 patients, recipient CMV seropositivity and CMV reactivation were highly associated with TRB clonality; PTCy diversity was similar to CNI/methotrexate controls. The TRB repertoires of T cells infiltrating skin or the GI tract showed only limited overlap with the TRB repertoires found in blood.

The sample's treatment or condition label is to be understood as: high-dose cyclophosphamide on days +3 and +4 as single-agent GVHD prophylaxis. PTCy patients received busulfan and fludarabine conditioning, a related or unrelated marrow graft, and cyclophosphamide on days +3 and +4. PTCy-treated patients came from a prospective multi-institutional clinical trial. Peripheral blood and bone marrow mononuclear cells were isolated by Ficoll-Hypaque density centrifugation and were cryopreserved. The chain was built from TRBV5-1 and TRBJ2-1; the D region possibly corresponds to TRBD1 (6 bases align). The sample consisted of PBMCs, taken after allogeneic stem cell transplant with posttransplant cyclophosphamide. The sequence was collected from a female patient in her 50s who received an allogeneic stem cell transplant from a related donor, was CMV-positive, and had no GVHD. In transplant recipients, some T cells may be of donor rather than host origin. CDR3 protein: CASSRRSGARNEQFF. Here is the DNA: TGCGCCAGCAGTCGTCGGTCAGGGGCGCGAAATGAGCAGTTCTTC. Extended through the reference TRBV5-1 and TRBJ2-1 proteins, this CDR3 yields the full variable domain: KAGVTQTPRYLIKTRGQQVTLSCSPISGHRSVSWYQQTPGQGLQFLFEYFSETQRNKGNFPGRFSGRQFSNSRSEMNVSTLELGDSALYLCASSRRSGARNEQFFGPGTRLTVL.